This T cell receptor beta chain was retrieved from a study of monozygotic twins with inflammatory bowel disease. TCRdb reworked the 5' RACE reads into one entry per CDR3 protein, no DNA. The listing contains more than 300,000 distinct CDR3 sequences. Germline-derived CDR1 and CDR2 are DFQATT and SNEGSKA (reference sequence). This CDR3 is built from 18 residues. The sequence came from a human donor with ulcerative colitis or Crohn's disease, or a healthy co-twin of an affected twin (not recorded which). The source material was blood. This chain joins TRBV20-1 and TRBJ2-1; TCRdb proposes TRBD2, but this gene call is untestable without DNA. CDR3 loop: CSARTSGGAQSSYNEQFF.